The rows below give T cell receptor beta chains drawn from one sample of a study of cytomegalovirus exposure and HLA in healthy donors. The protocol was immunoSEQ multiplex PCR, while the TCRdb copy is restricted to in-frame clones and leaves out a portion. The table lists 100,000 to 150,000 clones, approximately 74% of them singletons. Sequencing was carried out using PBMCs. All receptors derive from a man aged 40-49 years in good health and CMV-seropositive. The CDR3 runs from the conserved cysteine through the conserved F or W. A D gene is named only where the DNA matches it firmly. Rows give clone size only sometimes, using once, few, many, or a class for an expanded clone.

CDR3aa	CDR3nt	d_gene	v_gene	j_gene	abundance
CASSTGLENEQFF	TGCGCCAGCAGCACGGGACTTGAAAATGAGCAGTTCTTC	NA	TRBV5-1	TRBJ2-1	NA
CASKGGVEYGYTF	TGTGCCAGCAAGGGGGGGGTTGAATATGGCTACACCTTC	NA	TRBV28	TRBJ1-2	few
CASSDSGSTGTQYF	TGTGCCAGCAGTGACTCAGGCAGCACAGGTACGCAGTATTTT	NA	TRBV2	TRBJ2-3	NA
CASSSSFKQGPKEKLFF	TGTGCCAGCAGTTCATCATTTAAACAGGGTCCGAAGGAAAAACTGTTTTTT	NA	TRBV28	TRBJ1-4	NA
CSAELDRGRSGANVLTF	TGCAGCGCAGAACTGGACAGGGGGCGATCTGGGGCCAACGTCCTGACTTTC	TRBD1	TRBV29-1	TRBJ2-6	NA
CASSQGRVGYTF	TGTGCCAGCAGCCAAGGGAGGGTTGGGTACACCTTC	NA	TRBV14	TRBJ1-2	few
CASNPQGADPFNYGYTF	TGTGCCAGCAACCCACAGGGGGCAGACCCCTTTAACTATGGCTACACCTTC	TRBD1	TRBV27	TRBJ1-2	NA
CASSKGQKKVNTEAFF	TGTGCCAGTAGTAAAGGACAGAAGAAAGTGAACACTGAAGCTTTCTTT	NA	TRBV19	TRBJ1-1	NA
CASRPLGDMVNSPLHF	TGTGCCAGTAGACCCCTGGGAGATATGGTCAATTCACCCCTCCACTTT	NA	TRBV19	TRBJ1-6	NA
CASLPEAILEKLFF	TGTGCCAGCCTTCCCGAGGCTATATTGGAAAAACTGTTTTTT	NA	TRBV19	TRBJ1-4	NA
CASSWDRDQPQHF	TGTGCCAGCAGCTGGGACAGGGATCAGCCCCAGCATTTT	TRBD1	TRBV5-4	TRBJ1-5	NA
CASSQGGTGELFF	TGTGCCAGCAGCCAGGGCGGCACCGGGGAGCTGTTTTTT	NA	TRBV25-1	TRBJ2-2	NA
CASSFAGTKKLFF	TGTGCCAGCAGTTTTGCCGGGACAAAAAAACTGTTTTTT	NA	TRBV27	TRBJ1-4	NA
CASSFFRVTAGPLF	TGTGCCAGCAGTTTCTTTAGGGTAACCGCGGGACCCCTGTTC	NA	TRBV28	TRBJ2-7	NA
CASGGDSHYGYTF	TGTGCCAGCGGTGGGGACAGCCACTATGGCTACACCTTC	TRBD1	TRBV6-4	TRBJ1-2	few
CSVRVQGSYEQYF	TGCAGCGTTAGAGTGCAGGGCTCCTACGAGCAGTACTTC	NA	TRBV29-1	TRBJ2-7	once
CASSKPYRDKASYEQYF	TGTGCCAGCAGTAAACCCTACCGGGACAAGGCCTCCTACGAGCAGTACTTC	NA	TRBV28	TRBJ2-7	NA
CASNLAGASNEQFF	TGTGCCAGTAATCTAGCGGGAGCATCCAATGAGCAGTTCTTC	TRBD2	TRBV19	TRBJ2-1	few
CASSSYEMNTEAFF	TGCGCCAGCAGCTCGTACGAGATGAACACTGAAGCTTTCTTT	NA	TRBV5-1	TRBJ1-1	few
CASSTTGSTDTQYF	TGTGCCAGTAGTACGACAGGGAGCACAGATACGCAGTATTTT	TRBD1	TRBV19	TRBJ2-3	once
CATAGRERGEAFF	TGTGCCACCGCCGGTAGGGAGAGAGGTGAAGCTTTCTTT	NA	TRBV19	TRBJ1-1	few
CASSFKSGNTEAFF	TGTGCCAGTAGTTTCAAGTCAGGGAACACTGAAGCTTTCTTT	NA	TRBV19	TRBJ1-1	few
CASSGTGRIGQETQYF	TGTGCCAGCAGTGGGACAGGTCGGATAGGCCAAGAGACCCAGTACTTC	TRBD1	TRBV6-4	TRBJ2-5	few
CATSSRQGTDTQYF	TGTGCCACCAGCAGCCGTCAGGGAACAGATACGCAGTATTTT	NA	TRBV15	TRBJ2-3	NA
CSARDSYGYTF	TGCAGTGCTAGAGACAGCTATGGCTACACCTTC	NA	TRBV20-1	TRBJ1-2	once
CASSLVRVYSDREAFF	TGTGCCAGCAGCTTAGTTAGGGTTTATTCCGACAGAGAAGCTTTCTTT	NA	TRBV7-9	TRBJ1-1	NA
CASSLVLAGVGTGELFF	TGTGCCAGCAGCTTAGTGCTAGCGGGAGTAGGAACCGGGGAGCTGTTTTTT	TRBD2	TRBV7-8	TRBJ2-2	few
CASSATWTSYEQYF	TGTGCCAGCAGTGCCACTTGGACATCCTACGAGCAGTACTTC	NA	TRBV6-1	TRBJ2-7	NA
CASSSGTANTEAFF	TGCGCCAGCAGCTCGGGGACAGCGAACACTGAAGCTTTCTTT	TRBD1	TRBV5-1	TRBJ1-1	NA
CASSFYRDTSNQPQHF	TGTGCCAGCAGCTTTTACCGGGACACTAGCAATCAGCCCCAGCATTTT	NA	TRBV5-6	TRBJ1-5	NA
CASSLSGAGEQYF	TGTGCCAGCAGCTTATCAGGGGCTGGTGAGCAGTACTTC	NA	TRBV7-7	TRBJ2-7	NA
CASNLGPPDTQYF	TGTGCCAGCAACCTGGGGCCCCCAGATACGCAGTATTTT	NA	TRBV2	TRBJ2-3	few
CASSFRQGPQPQHF	TGTGCCAGCAGCTTCAGACAGGGGCCCCAGCCCCAGCATTTT	TRBD1	TRBV7-2	TRBJ1-5	NA
CASTSLRQGAGQPQHF	TGTGCCAGTACCTCTCTCAGACAGGGGGCCGGTCAGCCCCAGCATTTT	TRBD1	TRBV19	TRBJ1-5	NA
CASSLPGLAESSYEQYF	TGTGCCAGCAGTTTACCCGGACTAGCGGAGAGCTCCTACGAGCAGTACTTC	TRBD2	TRBV28	TRBJ2-7	NA
CASSSGGPSSYEQYF	TGTGCCAGCAGCAGCGGGGGGCCAAGCTCCTACGAGCAGTACTTC	TRBD2	TRBV27	TRBJ2-7	NA
CASSPAESYGYTF	TGTGCCAGCTCACCGGCGGAGAGCTATGGCTACACCTTC	NA	TRBV18	TRBJ1-2	NA
CASSQLQVTGVGTGELFF	TGCGCCAGCAGCCAGCTACAGGTGACAGGGGTGGGCACCGGGGAGCTGTTTTTT	TRBD1	TRBV4-3	TRBJ2-2	NA
CASSRGGASYEQYF	TGTGCCAGCAGCCGTGGTGGGGCGTCCTACGAGCAGTACTTC	NA	TRBV9	TRBJ2-7	NA
CASSEQSYEQYF	TGCGCCAGCAGTGAGCAGTCCTACGAGCAGTACTTC	NA	TRBV10-2	TRBJ2-7	few
CASSLAHGGNEQFF	TGTGCCAGCAGCCTGGCCCACGGAGGGAATGAGCAGTTCTTC	NA	TRBV5-4	TRBJ2-1	NA
CASSLSPPGLAGGFAYNEQFF	TGTGCCAGCAGTTTATCCCCCCCGGGACTAGCGGGAGGGTTCGCCTACAATGAGCAGTTCTTC	TRBD2	TRBV27	TRBJ2-1	NA
CASSPTPSDTQYF	TGTGCCAGCAGTCCGACACCGTCAGATACGCAGTATTTT	NA	TRBV7-2	TRBJ2-3	NA
CASSANPGLAGAEQYF	TGTGCCAGCAGCGCCAACCCCGGACTAGCGGGCGCAGAGCAGTACTTC	TRBD2	TRBV9	TRBJ2-7	NA
CASSLPGNTYEQYF	TGTGCCAGCAGTTTACCCGGGAATACCTACGAGCAGTACTTC	NA	TRBV28	TRBJ2-7	NA
CASSPLNTPEETQYF	TGCGCCAGCAGCCCCTTGAATACTCCGGAGGAGACCCAGTACTTC	NA	TRBV4-3	TRBJ2-5	NA
CASSKTGTSEAETQYF	TGCGCCAGCAGCAAAACCGGGACTAGCGAGGCGGAGACCCAGTACTTC	TRBD2	TRBV5-1	TRBJ2-5	NA
CASSRDAGTGGYGYTF	TGTGCCAGCAGCCGAGATGCCGGGACAGGCGGTTATGGCTACACCTTC	TRBD1	TRBV7-6	TRBJ1-2	NA
CASSYYRGSNTGELFF	TGTGCCAGCAGCTACTACAGGGGATCTAACACCGGGGAGCTGTTTTTT	TRBD1	TRBV5-4	TRBJ2-2	few
CASSLEAAYEQYF	TGTGCCAGCAGCTTAGAAGCGGCTTACGAGCAGTACTTC	NA	TRBV13	TRBJ2-7	NA
CASSVSGAGTGGPADTQYF	TGTGCCAGCAGCGTTTCAGGGGCGGGAACGGGAGGGCCCGCGGATACGCAGTATTTT	TRBD2	TRBV9	TRBJ2-3	NA
CASSLRGAGGGYTF	TGTGCCAGCAGTTTGCGGGGCGCGGGCGGTGGCTACACCTTC	NA	TRBV27	TRBJ1-2	NA
CASSLYGTVNTEAFF	TGTGCCAGCAGCTTGTACGGGACAGTGAACACTGAAGCTTTCTTT	TRBD1	TRBV5-5	TRBJ1-1	few
CASSINAGQGSEAFF	TGTGCCAGTAGTATAAACGCAGGACAGGGATCCGAAGCTTTCTTT	TRBD1	TRBV19	TRBJ1-1	NA
CASSPGVTNEKLFF	TGTGCCAGCAGTCCAGGGGTGACTAATGAAAAACTGTTTTTT	NA	TRBV2	TRBJ1-4	NA
CASSLEPGRGTDTQYF	TGTGCCAGCAGCTTGGAGCCCGGGCGGGGGACAGATACGCAGTATTTT	TRBD2	TRBV5-4	TRBJ2-3	few
CASSIDLRGYTF	TGTGCCAGTAGTATAGATCTTCGGGGCTACACCTTC	NA	TRBV19	TRBJ1-2	few
CASSSDRGVPGELFF	TGCGCCAGCAGTTCTGACAGGGGAGTCCCCGGGGAGCTGTTTTTT	TRBD1	TRBV5-1	TRBJ2-2	NA